Shown below are 20 T cell receptor beta chains from a single sample sequenced in a study of long-term antiretroviral therapy in people with HIV. A v3.0 immunoSEQ assay was performed at survey level. The repertoire was sequenced with immunoSEQ multiplex PCR; TCRdb's copy has only in-frame clones and lacks some. The sample holds about 20,000 clones; 80% are singletons and the top ten take about 10%. Sequencing was performed on unsorted PBMCs, taken 0.2 years after starting antiretroviral therapy. The receptor set was obtained from a middle-aged woman with HIV.

The CDR3 protein is CAWSVLWQGRAEQYF. CDR3 bases: TGTGCCTGGAGTGTACTATGGCAGGGACGGGCCGAGCAGTACTTC. The chain carries TRBV30 and TRBJ2-7; D may be TRBD1 or TRBD2 (5 bases each). V lost 0 bases to trimming and J lost 6 bases, with 18 bases between them. The CDR3 is made up of 15 amino acids. Germline V lookup: CDR1 GTSNPN, CDR2 SVGIG (reference sequence).

The gene calls are TRBV7-9 and TRBJ1-1; D call uncertain. Trimming pared 1 base from V and 11 bases from J, leaving 11 bases between. Germline assignment: CDR1 SEHNR and CDR2 FQNEAQ (reference sequence). The CDR3 is 12 residues long. CDR3 sequence: CASSLVVGVAFF. The CDR3 DNA reads as TGTGCCAGCAGCTTAGTTGTTGGGGTGGCTTTCTTT.

The gene calls are TRBV27 and TRBJ2-3, with 11 bases matching TRBD2. V shed 1 base, J shed 1 base, and the junction held 4 bases outside the gene matches. The germline V gene has CDR1 MNHEY and CDR2 SMNVEV (reference sequence). The CDR3 runs to 17 residues. CDR3 sequence: CASSLLGGLAGTDTQYF. DNA of the CDR3: TGTGCCAGCAGTTTATTGGGGGGACTAGCGGGCACAGATACGCAGTATTTT.

The chain is built from TRBV7-9 and TRBJ2-2, with 8 nucleotides matching TRBD1. Per germline, CDR1 SEHNR and CDR2 FQNEAQ (reference sequence). With 5 bases clipped from V and 4 bases from J, the junction kept 6 bases outside the gene matches. The CDR3 is 15 residues long. The CDR3: CASSDRQGPTGELFF. The CDR3 nucleotides are TGTGCCAGCAGCGACCGACAGGGGCCCACCGGGGAGCTGTTTTTT.

V gene TRBV7-9 combines with J gene TRBJ1-5; D remains unclear. This CDR3 has 15 amino acids. The germline V gene has CDR1 SEHNR and CDR2 FQNEAQ (reference sequence). V dropped 2 bases and J dropped 2 bases, with 10 bases sitting between them. The CDR3 region is CASSLSGIGNQPQHF. CDR3 sequence (DNA): TGTGCCAGCAGCTTATCGGGTATTGGCAATCAGCCCCAGCATTTT.

The chain joins TRBV12-5 to TRBJ2-1; 12 bases match TRBD2. V shed 6 bases, J shed 10 bases, and the junction held 13 bases outside the gene matches. The germline CDR1 and CDR2 sequences are LGHNT and FRNRAP. This CDR3 has 16 residues. DNA of the CDR3: TGTGCTAGTGGCGCCTGGGCTAGCGGGGGGGTTTGGGAGCAGTTCTTC. It is translated as CASGAWASGGVWEQFF. Complete variable domain (other parts from reference TRBV12-5 and TRBJ2-1): DARVTQTPRHKVTEMGQEVTMRCQPILGHNTVFWYRQTMMQGLELLAYFRNRAPLDDSGMPKDRFSAEMPDATLATLKIQPSEPRDSAVYFCASGAWASGGVWEQFFGPGTRLTVL.

The rearrangement uses TRBV10-3 and TRBJ1-5; no reliable D call. Germline CDR1 and CDR2: ENHRY and SYGVKD. Trimming took off 4 bases at V and 5 bases at J, with 9 bases between the two ends. The CDR3 has 13 residues. The CDR3 bases are TGTGCCATCAGTGCCTCGAGGGATCAGCCCCAGCATTTT. Its translation is CAISASRDQPQHF.

J is TRBJ1-3 and V is TRBV12-5; 7 bases fit TRBD1. The CDR3 has 15 residues. Losses at the gene ends were 7 bases for V and 0 bases for J; bases not matched to a gene: 6. CDR1 and CDR2 from the germline V gene are LGHNT and FRNRAP. Here the CDR3 DNA reads TGTGCTAGTGCCGTAGACAGGGTCTCTGGAAACACCATATATTTT. It encodes CASAVDRVSGNTIYF.

This clone appeared once. J is TRBJ2-3 and V is TRBV4-2; D might be TRBD2 (5 bases). CDR1 LGHNA and CDR2 YNFKEQ come from the germline V gene. This CDR3 has 17 residues. V was clipped by 1 base and J by 2 bases, with 16 bases between them. CDR3 coding DNA: TGTGCCAGCAGCCAAGGGAGTAGCGCAACCTTCACAGATACGCAGTATTTT. As protein: CASSQGSSATFTDTQYF.

The chain is built from TRBV5-1 and TRBJ1-1; 8 bases line up with TRBD1. CDR1 is SGHRS and CDR2 is YFSETQ in the germline V gene. The CDR3 has 13 amino acids. The V gene end was trimmed by 7 bases and the J gene end by 0 bases; junction bases not matched to a gene: 2. The CDR3 DNA reads TGCGCCAGCCAGACAGGGGTGAACACTGAAGCTTTCTTT. Translating gives CASQTGVNTEAFF.

This clone was counted between two and nine times. This chain uses TRBV19 with TRBJ2-2, with D uncertain. Trimming shortened V by 10 bases and J by 3 bases, and 12 bases separated the two germline ends. The length of the CDR3 is 13 residues. Germline values: CDR1 LNHDA, CDR2 SQIVND (reference sequence). This CDR3 is CATSRWYTGELFF. The DNA of the CDR3 is TGTGCCACCTCTCGTTGGTACACCGGGGAGCTGTTTTTT.

The gene calls are TRBV5-1 and TRBJ2-2, with 9 bases aligning to TRBD1. The CDR3 runs 15 residues. The J segment lost 7 bases and the V segment lost 4 bases, leaving 8 bases of the junction unmatched. The germline CDR1 and CDR2 sequences are SGHRS and YFSETQ. CDR3 in DNA: TGCGCCAGCAGCGTGGACAGGGGAAAGGTCGGGGAGCTGTTTTTT. Translating it yields CASSVDRGKVGELFF.

The genes are TRBV6-5 and TRBJ2-7; 7 bases fit TRBD1. Per the germline V gene, CDR1 is MNHEY and CDR2 is SVGAGI. V was pared by 4 bases and J by 4 bases, with 7 bases of the junction left unmatched. The CDR3 contains 14 residues. The CDR3 DNA is TGTGCCAGCAGTTCCGGGACAGAAAAATACGAGCAGTACTTC. Translating gives CASSSGTEKYEQYF.

The CDR3 sequence: CASKRREGSTDTQYF. In DNA, the CDR3 is TGTGCCAGCAAGCGGAGGGAGGGATCAACAGATACGCAGTATTTT. This sequence joins TRBV2 and TRBJ2-3; 7 bases match TRBD2. The CDR3 covers 15 residues. CDR1 and CDR2 from the germline V gene are SNHLY and FYNNEI. V was clipped by 7 bases and J by 3 bases; unmatched bases: 10.

The chain joins TRBV11-2 to TRBJ2-7; tentatively, D is TRBD1 (6 bases). The V end lost 1 base, the J end lost 3 bases, and 13 bases lay between the germline ends. The CDR3 contains 15 residues. Per germline, CDR1 SGHAT and CDR2 FQNNGV. CDR3: CASSLVPGAGYEQYF. The CDR3 region has the DNA TGTGCCAGCAGCTTAGTTCCAGGGGCTGGCTACGAGCAGTACTTC. Combining the CDR3 with reference TRBV11-2 and TRBJ2-7 gives the whole variable domain EAGVAQSPRYKIIEKRQSVAFWCNPISGHATLYWYQQILGQGPKLLIQFQNNGVVDDSQLPKDRFSAERLKGVDSTLKIQPAKLEDSAVYLCASSLVPGAGYEQYFGPGTRLTVT.

The V and J genes are TRBV27 and TRBJ1-1, with TRBD1 as a possible D gene (6 bases). V was pared by 2 bases and J by 6 bases, with 10 bases between. Germline CDR1 and CDR2: MNHEY and SMNVEV (reference sequence). This CDR3 has 13 amino acids. CDR3: CASSLLGAAEAFF. CDR3 sequence (DNA): TGTGCCAGCAGTTTACTGGGGGCGGCTGAAGCTTTCTTT.

The rearrangement links TRBV27 to TRBJ2-7, with D perhaps TRBD2 (5 bases). The CDR3 is made up of 15 amino acids. Germline CDR1 and CDR2: MNHEY and SMNVEV (reference sequence). V lost 5 bases and J lost 3, with 17 bases in between. For the CDR3, the DNA is TGTGCCAGCAGTCCGATCGCGGCGAGCGGCTACGAGCAGTACTTC. This translates into CASSPIAASGYEQYF.

The chain uses TRBV18 and TRBJ1-4; TRBD1 agrees at 9 bases. CDR1 is KGHSH, CDR2 LQKENI, per germline. V gave up 4 bases and J gave up 8 bases; unmatched junction bases: 5. This CDR3 is 14 amino acids long. The CDR3, as DNA: TGTGCCAGCTCACTGGGACAGGGTGGCGAAAAACTGTTTTTT. Residues: CASSLGQGGEKLFF.

The chain links TRBV11-2 to TRBJ1-2; the D is unclear. Trimming pared 3 bases from V and 4 bases from J, leaving 9 bases between. The CDR3 length is 13 residues. Per the germline V gene, CDR1 is SGHAT and CDR2 is FQNNGV. CDR3 residues: CASSLGTAYGYTF. CDR3 in DNA: TGTGCCAGCAGCTTGGGCACCGCCTATGGCTACACCTTC.

This chain connects TRBV9 to TRBJ2-1, with D possibly matching TRBD1 (5 bases). Germline V CDR1 and CDR2: SGDLS, YYNGEE. With 4 bases removed from V and 14 bases from J, the gap between germline ends came to 22 bases. CDR3 length: 14 residues. CDR3 coding DNA: TGTGCCAGCAGCCCCGGGCAGGGTAGTACGGTAAAGTTCTTC. Encoded protein: CASSPGQGSTVKFF. Supplemented by reference TRBV9 and TRBJ2-1, the full variable domain reads DSGVTQTPKHLITATGQRVTLRCSPRSGDLSVYWYQQSLDQGLQFLIQYYNGEERAKGNILERFSAQQFPDLHSELNLSSLELGDSALYFCASSPGQGSTVKFFGPGTRLTVL.